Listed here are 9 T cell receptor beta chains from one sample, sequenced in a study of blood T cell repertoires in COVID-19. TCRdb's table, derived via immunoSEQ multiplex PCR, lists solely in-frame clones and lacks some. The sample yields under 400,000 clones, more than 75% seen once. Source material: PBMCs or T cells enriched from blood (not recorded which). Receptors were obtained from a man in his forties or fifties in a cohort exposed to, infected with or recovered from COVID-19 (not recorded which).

CDR3 coding DNA: TGTGCCAGCTCACCGAGACAGGTCTCAAGCTCTGGAAACACCATATATTTT. It encodes CASSPRQVSSSGNTIYF. V gene TRBV18 combines with J gene TRBJ1-3, with a weak D call TRBD1 (6 bases). Trimming removed 3 bases from V and 0 bases from J, with 15 bases in between. This CDR3 is built from 17 residues. Germline V CDR1 and CDR2: KGHSH, LQKENI. The full variable domain, its missing parts supplied by reference TRBV18 and TRBJ1-3, is NAGVMQNPRHLVRRRGQEARLRCSPMKGHSHVYWYRQLPEEGLKFMVYLQKENIIDESGMPKERFSAEFPKEGPSILRIQQVVRGDSAAYFCASSPRQVSSSGNTIYFGEGSWLTVV.

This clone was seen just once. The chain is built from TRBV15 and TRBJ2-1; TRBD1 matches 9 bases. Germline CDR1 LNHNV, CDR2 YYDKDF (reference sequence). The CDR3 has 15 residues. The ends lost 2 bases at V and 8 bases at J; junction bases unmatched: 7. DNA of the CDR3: TGTGCCACCAGCAGACCGGGACAGGGATCCCATGAGCAGTTCTTC. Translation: CATSRPGQGSHEQFF. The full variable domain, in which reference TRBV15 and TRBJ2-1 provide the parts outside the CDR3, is DAMVIQNPRYQVTQFGKPVTLSCSQTLNHNVMYWYQQKSSQAPKLLFHYYDKDFNNEADTPDNFQSRRPNTSFCFLDIRSPGLGDTAMYLCATSRPGQGSHEQFFGPGTRLTVL.

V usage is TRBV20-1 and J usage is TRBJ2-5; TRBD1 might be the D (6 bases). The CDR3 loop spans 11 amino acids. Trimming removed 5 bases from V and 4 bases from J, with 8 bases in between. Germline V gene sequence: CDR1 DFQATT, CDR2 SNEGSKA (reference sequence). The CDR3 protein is CSAQDRETQYF. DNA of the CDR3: TGCAGTGCTCAGGACAGAGAGACCCAGTACTTC.

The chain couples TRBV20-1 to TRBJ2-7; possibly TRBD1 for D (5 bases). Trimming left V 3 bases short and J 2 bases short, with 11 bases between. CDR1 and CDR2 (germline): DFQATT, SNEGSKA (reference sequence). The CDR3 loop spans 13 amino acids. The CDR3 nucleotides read TGCAGTGCTAGTCTGGGGCGACCCTACGAGCAGTACTTC. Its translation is CSASLGRPYEQYF.

The CDR3 bases are TGTGCCAGCTCACCAGACAGGGTGGTCGAGACCCAGTACTTC. Translation gives CASSPDRVVETQYF. The genes are TRBV18 and TRBJ2-5, with 7 nucleotides matching TRBD1. The CDR3 covers 14 residues. The V gene end was trimmed by 2 bases and the J gene end by 5 bases; junction bases not matched to a gene: 5. Germline assignment: CDR1 KGHSH and CDR2 LQKENI.

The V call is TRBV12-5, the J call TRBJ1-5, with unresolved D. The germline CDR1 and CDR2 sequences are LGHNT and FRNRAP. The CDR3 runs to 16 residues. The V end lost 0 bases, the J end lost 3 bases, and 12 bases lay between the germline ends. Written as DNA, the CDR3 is TGTGCTAGTGGTTTGGTGCTCGGACGGGACAATCAGCCCCAGCATTTT. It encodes CASGLVLGRDNQPQHF.

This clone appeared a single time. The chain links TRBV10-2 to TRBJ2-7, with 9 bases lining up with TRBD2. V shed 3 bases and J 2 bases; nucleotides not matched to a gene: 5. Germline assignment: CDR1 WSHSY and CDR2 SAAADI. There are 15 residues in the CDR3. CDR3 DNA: TGCGCCAGCAGTGATAACTTAGCGGGAGCCTACGAGCAGTACTTC. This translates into CASSDNLAGAYEQYF.

The CDR3 region is CASSSTLAGAQETQYF. For the CDR3, the DNA is TGCGCCAGCAGCTCAACCTTAGCGGGAGCTCAAGAGACCCAGTACTTC. This chain uses TRBV5-1 with TRBJ2-5; 9 bases line up with TRBD2. Trimming removed 3 bases from V and 2 bases from J; junction bases left unmatched: 8. This CDR3 has 16 amino acids. Germline CDR1 SGHRS, CDR2 YFSETQ. Based on the CDR3 plus reference TRBV5-1 and TRBJ2-5, the full variable domain is KAGVTQTPRYLIKTRGQQVTLSCSPISGHRSVSWYQQTPGQGLQFLFEYFSETQRNKGNFPGRFSGRQFSNSRSEMNVSTLELGDSALYLCASSSTLAGAQETQYFGPGTRLLVL.

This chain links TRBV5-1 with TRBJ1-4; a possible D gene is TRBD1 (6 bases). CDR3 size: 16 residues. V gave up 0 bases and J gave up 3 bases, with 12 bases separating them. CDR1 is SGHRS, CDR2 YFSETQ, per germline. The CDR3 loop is CASSLESRGSNEKLFF. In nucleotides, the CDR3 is TGCGCCAGCAGCTTGGAATCCAGGGGCTCTAATGAAAAACTGTTTTTT.